The 29 T cell receptor beta chains below come from one sample, sequenced in a study of tissue T cells after allogeneic stem cell transplantation. Time point denoted: mouse harvest day 14 after allogeneic transplant. The graft held 10^6 splenic CD5+ T cells and 10^7 T-cell-depleted bone marrow cells. Produced via immunoSEQ multiplex PCR; TCRdb's table is partial and in-frame only. In the table there are approximately 3,500 clones, roughly 45% of which are singletons. The sequenced sample was gut tissue. All receptors derive from a female BALB/c mouse given C57BL/6 T cells with graft-versus-host disease after an allogeneic hematopoietic cell transplant.

Notes on this clone: The gene names given are mouse names. Read sequence stops 1 residue before the CDR3 end, and the germline J gene provides the missing end. This sequence joins TRBV5 and TRBJ2-3; 9 bases align to TRBD1. Germline CDR1 LGHNA, CDR2 YNLKQL (reference sequence). The CDR3 is made up of 15 amino acids. J lost 1 base, V lost 4 bases, and 3 bases had no gene match. CDR3 sequence reads: CASSLDRGGAETLYF. CDR3 bases read: TGTGCCAGCAGCCTCGACAGGGGGGGTGCAGAAACGCTGTAT.

Concerning this clone: Gene and germline names: mouse. The read halts 1 residue ahead of the CDR3 end, with the missing end drawn from the germline J gene. This chain links TRBV3 with TRBJ1-3; 7 bases fit TRBD1. There are 15 residues in the CDR3. The germline V gene encodes CDR1 SNHLY and CDR2 FYNGKV (reference sequence). The V gene end was trimmed by 3 bases and the J gene end by 0 bases; junction bases not matched to a gene: 2. Here the CDR3 reads CASSLGQNSGNTLYF. Partial CDR3 DNA: TGTGCCAGCAGCTTGGGACAGAATTCTGGAAATACGCTCTAT.

A note on this clone: Any gene name here is a mouse gene name. Read data end 1 residue before the CDR3 end; the end is taken from the germline J gene. The gene calls are TRBV4 and TRBJ1-5, with no clear D. The CDR3 has 13 residues. Trimming pared 8 bases from V and 3 bases from J, leaving 11 bases between. From germline, CDR1 is LGHDT and CDR2 YNNKQL (reference sequence). The sequenced part of the CDR3 DNA is TGTGCCAGCCGCTCACCCGTCAACCAGGCTCCGCTT. Protein sequence: CASRSPVNQAPL. The whole CDR3 sequence is CASRSPVNQAPLF.

Concerning this clone itself: Gene names and germline refer to mouse. The read is 1 residue too short to cover the CDR3 end, so that end is filled in from the germline J gene. V is TRBV26 and J is TRBJ1-1, with D possibly matching TRBD1 (6 bases). The germline V gene has CDR1 KGHPV and CDR2 FQNQEV (reference sequence). The V gene lost 1 base and the J gene lost 1 base, with 7 bases spanning the gap. The CDR3 is 14 residues long. The CDR3 protein is CASSLLGGNTEVFF. The CDR3 DNA, read in part, is TGTGCCAGCAGTCTGTTAGGGGGGAACACAGAAGTCTTC.

As for this clone: Mouse gene names and germline throughout. The CDR3 goes on 1 residue after the read ends, and that part is filled in from the germline J gene. This chain joins TRBV13-1 and TRBJ2-1; TRBD2 matches 8 bases. CDR1 is NSHNY, CDR2 SYGAGN, per germline. J was trimmed by 4 bases and V by 0 bases; bases with no gene match: 0. The CDR3 sequence is 14 residues long. The covered CDR3 bases are TGTGCCAGCAGTGATGCTGGGGGGTATGCTGAGCAGTTC. It yields the protein CASSDAGGYAEQF. The CDR3, in full, reads CASSDAGGYAEQFF.

Regarding this clone: Here the gene names and germline are mouse. The sequenced fragment ends 1 residue before the CDR3 boundary, so the rest is inferred from the germline J gene. J is TRBJ1-3 and V is TRBV5; weak D call: TRBD1 (6 bases). The CDR3 totals 15 residues. The V gene lost 0 bases and the J gene lost 0 bases, with 6 bases spanning the gap. Germline assignment: CDR1 LGHNA and CDR2 YNLKQL (reference sequence). The DNA read from the CDR3 is TGTGCCAGCAGCCAAGAAGGGGGTTCTGGAAATACGCTCTAT. Translated, it gives CASSQEGGSGNTLY. The entire CDR3 sequence reads CASSQEGGSGNTLYF.

On this clone: Gene names and germline refer to mouse. The read halts 1 residue ahead of the CDR3 end, with the missing end drawn from the germline J gene. The chain has TRBV26 and TRBJ1-4; 9 nucleotides align to TRBD1. The trim removed 2 bases at V and 2 bases at J, leaving 0 bases unmatched. Germline loops: CDR1 KGHPV, CDR2 FQNQEV (reference sequence). The CDR3 consists of 15 residues. The CDR3 DNA, read in part, is TGTGCCAGCAGTCTGACAGGGGGCTCCAACGAAAGATTATTT. This encodes CASSLTGGSNERLF. The whole CDR3 sequence reads CASSLTGGSNERLFF.

A word on this clone: The junction differs from germline at one of its ends, possibly a read error. The gene names given are mouse names. The sequenced fragment ends 1 residue before the CDR3 boundary, so the rest is inferred from the germline J gene. This sequence joins TRBV13-2 and TRBJ2-7; a possible D gene is TRBD2 (6 bases). This CDR3 comprises 12 residues. Looked up from germline, CDR1 is NNHNN and CDR2 is SYGAGS (reference sequence). The sequenced CDR3 bases are TGTGCCAGCAGTGATGGGGGAGGGGAACAGTAC. It translates to CASSDGGGEQY. The entire CDR3 protein reads CASSDGGGEQYF.

As regards this clone: Gene names refer to mouse genes. With the read ending 1 residue before the CDR3 end, the germline J gene is used to fill in that end. The V call is TRBV23, the J call TRBJ2-1; the listed D gene, TRBD2, was not tested against the DNA. The CDR3 is made up of 15 amino acids. Germline assignment: CDR1 KGHTA and CDR2 FQNQQP. The sequenced part of the CDR3 DNA is TGCTCCAGCAGTCAATCTACTGGGGGGGTTGCTGAGCAGTTC. Translated: CSSSQSTGGVAEQF. The whole CDR3 sequence is CSSSQSTGGVAEQFF.

Points on this clone: These gene names are mouse names. Partial CDR3 DNA: TGTGCCAGCAGCCTCGACTGGGGGGGCTTTGCTGAGCAGTTC. This gives the protein CASSLDWGGFAEQF. The whole CDR3 region reads CASSLDWGGFAEQFF. This rearrangement joins TRBV5 to TRBJ2-1, with 12 nucleotides matching TRBD2. With the read ending 1 residue before the CDR3 end, the germline J gene is used to fill in that end. CDR3 size: 15 residues. Per the germline V gene, CDR1 is LGHNA and CDR2 is YNLKQL (reference sequence). The J segment lost 6 bases and the V segment lost 4 bases, leaving 4 bases of the junction unmatched.

This clone was picked up a small number of times. Gene names and germline match the mouse. With the read ending 1 residue before the CDR3 end, the germline J gene is used to fill in that end. The rearrangement joins TRBV23 to TRBJ1-3; TRBD1, as called in the table, went unchecked against the DNA. The CDR3 consists of 15 residues. In germline, CDR1 is KGHTA, CDR2 FQNQQP. The sequenced CDR3 bases are TGCTCCAGCAGTCCGACAGGGTATTCTGGAAATACGCTCTAT. Protein sequence: CSSSPTGYSGNTLY. In full, the CDR3 is CSSSPTGYSGNTLYF.

As for this clone: Mouse germline and gene names are used. Read data end 1 residue before the CDR3 end; the end is taken from the germline J gene. J is TRBJ1-6 and V is TRBV26; no clear D gene. TRBJ1-6 is an ORF; its function is uncertain. V was trimmed by 0 bases and J by 2 bases, leaving 5 bases between them. There are 15 residues in the CDR3. Germline loops: CDR1 KGHPV, CDR2 FQNQEV (reference sequence). CDR3 in amino acids: CASSLSGAYNSPLYF. The CDR3 DNA, read in part, is TGTGCCAGCAGTCTGTCCGGGGCCTATAATTCGCCCCTCTAC.

This clone was observed a handful of times. The genes are named according to mouse. The CDR3 end is not reached by the read, which stops 1 residue before it; the germline J gene fills it in. This sequence joins TRBV20 and TRBJ2-5, with 7 bases lining up with TRBD2. CDR3 length equals 13 residues. From germline, CDR1 is GFQATS and CDR2 STVNSAI. Trimming cost V 0 bases and J 3 bases; bases outside gene matches: 0. CDR3 in amino acids: CGARDWGQDTQYF. The DNA read from the CDR3 is TGTGGTGCTAGGGACTGGGGGCAAGACACCCAGTAC.

As regards this clone: Gene names are mouse gene names. With the read ending 1 residue before the CDR3 end, the germline J gene is used to fill in that end. V is TRBV26 and J is TRBJ1-1, with 9 bases lining up with TRBD1. The CDR3 is made up of 16 amino acids. Germline CDR1 reads KGHPV; CDR2 reads FQNQEV (reference sequence). V shed 6 bases, J shed 0 bases, and the junction held 8 bases outside the gene matches. The CDR3 is CASSLRTGDANTEVFF. Incomplete CDR3 DNA: TGTGCCAGCAGCCTAAGGACAGGGGATGCAAACACAGAAGTCTTC.

Points on this clone: The germline and genes are mouse ones. Coverage ceases 1 residue before the CDR3 finishes, and the germline J gene fills in the end. The rearrangement uses TRBV26 and TRBJ2-7; 11 nucleotides agree with TRBD2. Losses at the gene ends were 5 bases for V and 4 bases for J; bases not matched to a gene: 4. The germline gives CDR1 KGHPV, CDR2 FQNQEV (reference sequence). This CDR3 contains 14 residues. CDR3 protein: CASSAGTGGYEQYF. CDR3 bases read: TGTGCCAGCAGTGCCGGGACTGGGGGATATGAACAGTAC.

To note about this clone: The listed genes are named as in mouse. The CDR3 sequence is CASSQHNSGNTLYF. The DNA read from the CDR3 is TGTGCCAGCTCTCAGCACAATTCTGGAAATACGCTCTAT. The chain employs TRBV12-1 and TRBJ1-3; D ambiguous. The read falls 1 residue short of the CDR3 end, and the missing part is taken from the germline J gene. The CDR3 has 14 amino acids. The germline CDR1 and CDR2 sequences are SGHSN and HYEKVE. The ends were cut back, 2 bases at V and 0 bases at J, with 7 bases in the middle.

This clone was picked up a small number of times. Gene labels here are mouse ones. The DNA ends 1 residue before the CDR3 does, and the rest of the CDR3 is filled in from the germline J gene. The chain combines TRBV14 with TRBJ1-2, with D hard to call. CDR1 is SGHDT, CDR2 FRDEAV, per germline. The ends were cut back, 2 bases at V and 0 bases at J, with 5 bases in the middle. The CDR3 is 13 residues long. The CDR3 DNA, read in part, is TGTGCCAGCAGTTTAGGGCCAAACTCCGACTACACC. It is translated as CASSLGPNSDYT. The whole CDR3 protein is CASSLGPNSDYTF.

In its sample, this clone was seen a few times. These gene names are mouse names. The read finishes 1 residue shy of the CDR3 end, and the germline J gene is used to complete it. The rearrangement joins TRBV26 to TRBJ2-5, with 7 bases aligning to TRBD1. In germline, CDR1 is KGHPV, CDR2 FQNQEV (reference sequence). The CDR3 contains 14 residues. V lost 4 bases to trimming and J lost 2 bases; unmatched junction nucleotides: 3. The CDR3 spells CASSPGTVQDTQYF. The CDR3 DNA, read in part, is TGTGCCAGCAGTCCCGGGACAGTCCAAGACACCCAGTAC.

To note about this clone: Genes here carry mouse names. The CDR3 end lies 1 residue beyond the end of the read and is filled in from the germline J gene. The V call is TRBV24, the J call TRBJ2-5; possible D gene TRBD2, 6 bases. From germline, CDR1 is KGHTA and CDR2 FRNEEI. V lost 6 bases, J lost 4 bases, and 11 bases lay in between. The CDR3 totals 13 residues. Partial CDR3 DNA: TGTGCCAGCAGGGGACTTGGGGAAGACACCCAGTAC. As protein: CASRGLGEDTQY. The entire CDR3 protein reads CASRGLGEDTQYF.

By share, this clone ranks as medium-sized. The listed genes are named as in mouse. The missing CDR3 end, 1 residue past where the read stops, is filled in from the germline J gene. The chain is built from TRBV17 and TRBJ1-6, with TRBD1 matching over 10 bases. TRBJ1-6 is reported as an ORF; its role is uncertain. The V segment lost 5 bases and the J segment 6 bases; nucleotides outside the gene matches: 4. CDR1 is MNHDT and CDR2 is YYDKIL in the germline V gene. The CDR3 has 15 amino acids. CDR3 protein: CASSPDRGLNSPLYF. The part of the CDR3 DNA that was read is TGTGCTAGCAGTCCTGACAGGGGGCTTAATTCGCCCCTCTAC.

By share, this clone counts as medium-sized. Gene names denote mouse genes. From the germline J gene comes the end of the CDR3, since the read stops 1 residue before it. The genes are TRBV14 and TRBJ2-5; 10 bases match TRBD2. V shed 4 bases and J 5 bases; nucleotides not matched to a gene: 1. The CDR3 has 13 residues. CDR1 is SGHDT and CDR2 is FRDEAV in the germline V gene. The CDR3 here is CASSRDWGDTQYF. CDR3 bases read: TGTGCCAGCAGTCGGGACTGGGGAGACACCCAGTAC.

This clone appeared a few times. Any gene name here is a mouse gene name. The CDR3 end is not reached by the read, which stops 1 residue before it; the germline J gene fills it in. The rearrangement links TRBV19 to TRBJ1-4, with D possibly being TRBD1 (5 bases). With 6 bases removed from V and 7 bases from J, the gap between germline ends came to 16 bases. The CDR3 is made up of 14 amino acids. Germline V gene sequence: CDR1 FNHDT, CDR2 SITEND (reference sequence). The covered CDR3 bases are TGTGCCAGCACCCCCAACAGGCGGGGCGAAAGATTATTT. This gives the protein CASTPNRRGERLF. The entire CDR3 protein is CASTPNRRGERLFF.

Turning to this clone: Gene names and germline refer to mouse. The CDR3 goes on 1 residue after the read ends, and that part is filled in from the germline J gene. This chain uses TRBV3 with TRBJ1-4; 10 bases are shared with TRBD1. Germline V gene data show CDR1 as SNHLY and CDR2 as FYNGKV (reference sequence). Losses at the gene ends were 1 base for V and 1 base for J; bases not matched to a gene: 0. This CDR3 has 16 residues. Incomplete CDR3 DNA: TGTGCCAGCAGCTTAGGACAGGGGGCTTCCAACGAAAGATTATTT. Protein sequence: CASSLGQGASNERLF. The entire CDR3 protein is CASSLGQGASNERLFF. Looking up the rest from reference TRBV3 and TRBJ1-4 gives the full variable domain: GPKVLQIPSHQIIDMGQMVTLNCDPVSNHLYFYWYKQILGQQMEFLVNFYNGKVMEKSKLFKDQFSVERPDGSYFTLKIQPTALEDSAVYFCASSLGQGASNERLFFGHGTKLSVL.

A word on this clone: The germline and genes are mouse ones. The sequence runs out 1 residue before the end of the CDR3; the remainder is reconstructed from the germline J gene. The chain is built from TRBV26 and TRBJ2-5; TRBD1 might be the D (5 bases). Germline values: CDR1 KGHPV, CDR2 FQNQEV (reference sequence). This CDR3 has 14 amino acids. The V gene lost 5 bases and the J gene lost 2 bases, with 11 bases spanning the gap. CDR3 residues: CASSTRVGQDTQYF. Incomplete CDR3 DNA: TGTGCCAGCAGTACCAGGGTGGGCCAAGACACCCAGTAC.

This clone appeared a single time. Gene and germline names: mouse. The CDR3 end is not reached by the read, which stops 1 residue before it; the germline J gene fills it in. V usage is TRBV16 and J usage is TRBJ2-1, with 7 bases lining up with TRBD1. Germline trimming cut 3 bases from V and 1 base from J; bases unmatched to any gene: 0. The CDR3 sequence is 14 residues long. In germline, CDR1 is SGHSA, CDR2 FRNQAP. Partial CDR3 DNA: TGTGCAAGCAGCTTGACAGGGAACTATGCTGAGCAGTTC. It encodes CASSLTGNYAEQF. The entire CDR3 protein reads CASSLTGNYAEQFF.

About this clone itself: Gene names follow the mouse nomenclature. The CDR3 end falls 1 residue outside the read, so it is completed with the germline J gene. The V gene is TRBV26, the J gene TRBJ2-2; unclear D gene. The V gene lost 0 bases and the J gene lost 1 base, with 6 bases spanning the gap. CDR3 length: 15 residues. The germline gives CDR1 KGHPV, CDR2 FQNQEV (reference sequence). Partial CDR3 DNA: TGTGCCAGCAGTCTGTCGTTTCGAAACACCGGGCAGCTCTAC. Protein sequence: CASSLSFRNTGQLY. The complete CDR3 sequence is CASSLSFRNTGQLYF. The full variable domain, its missing parts supplied by reference TRBV26 and TRBJ2-2, is NSKVIQTPRYLVKGQGQKAKMRCIPEKGHPVVFWYQQNKNNEFKFLINFQNQEVLQQIDMTEKRFSAECPSNSPCSLEIQSSEAGDSALYLCASSLSFRNTGQLYFGEGSKLTVL.

This clone was seen more than once but under ten times. The gene symbols are mouse symbols. CDR3 amino acids: CASGVRDAANSDYTF. CDR3 DNA, as far as it was read: TGTGCCAGCGGTGTACGGGACGCCGCAAACTCCGACTACACC. The chain is built from TRBV13-2 and TRBJ1-2; possibly TRBD1 for D (5 bases). The read finishes 1 residue shy of the CDR3 end, and the germline J gene is used to complete it. CDR3 length: 15 residues. Trimming took off 3 bases at V and 0 bases at J, with 12 bases between the two ends. The germline CDR1 and CDR2 sequences are NNHNN and SYGAGS (reference sequence).

As concerns this clone: The listed genes are named as in mouse. The read comes to an end 1 residue before the CDR3 does, leaving the germline J gene to fill in the end. The chain employs TRBV29 and TRBJ2-1, with TRBD1 identical over 10 bases. Germline assignment: CDR1 MSHET and CDR2 SYDVDS. The ends lost 4 bases at V and 5 bases at J; junction bases unmatched: 2. The CDR3 sequence is 14 residues long. CDR3 DNA, as far as it was read: TGTGCTAGCAGTTACGGGACAGGGGATGCTGAGCAGTTC. Translation gives CASSYGTGDAEQF. The complete CDR3 reads CASSYGTGDAEQFF.

A note on this clone: Any gene name here is a mouse gene name. The read is 1 residue too short to cover the CDR3 end, so that end is filled in from the germline J gene. This chain connects TRBV15 to TRBJ2-7; 11 bases are a match to TRBD2. This CDR3 has 14 amino acids. Germline V gene lookup returns CDR1 SGHND and CDR2 FRSKSL. V trimming: 1 base; J trimming: 5 bases; junction bases outside the gene matches: 1. Here the CDR3 reads CASSLGDWGNEQYF. The sequenced part of the CDR3 DNA is TGTGCCAGCAGTTTAGGGGACTGGGGGAATGAACAGTAC. The whole variable domain, filled in from reference TRBV15 and TRBJ2-7, reads DAGVTQTPRHEVAEKGQTIILKCEPVSGHNDLFWYRQTKIQGLELLSYFRSKSLMEDGGAFKDRFKAEMLNSSFSTLKIQPTEPKDSAVYLCASSLGDWGNEQYFGPGTRLTVL.